This T cell receptor (beta chain) is from a study of blood T cell repertoires in COVID-19. V lost 3 bases and J 7 bases, leaving 19 bases between the germline ends. The CDR3 contains 16 residues. Germline CDR1 and CDR2: SGHRS and YFSETQ. Assay: immunoSEQ multiplex PCR; the TCRdb copy retains only in-frame clones and omits some. The data show approximately 220,000 clones, roughly 80% seen once. The clonotype was recovered from a woman aged 55-69 years with acute or convalescent COVID-19. The chain recombines TRBV5-1 with TRBJ2-2; TRBD1 is a possible D gene (6 bases). Sample: peripheral blood. The CDR3 nucleotides are TGCGCCAGCAGCTCAAGGAGGAACAGGGTCATCGGGGAGCTGTTTTTT. This translates into CASSSRRNRVIGELFF.